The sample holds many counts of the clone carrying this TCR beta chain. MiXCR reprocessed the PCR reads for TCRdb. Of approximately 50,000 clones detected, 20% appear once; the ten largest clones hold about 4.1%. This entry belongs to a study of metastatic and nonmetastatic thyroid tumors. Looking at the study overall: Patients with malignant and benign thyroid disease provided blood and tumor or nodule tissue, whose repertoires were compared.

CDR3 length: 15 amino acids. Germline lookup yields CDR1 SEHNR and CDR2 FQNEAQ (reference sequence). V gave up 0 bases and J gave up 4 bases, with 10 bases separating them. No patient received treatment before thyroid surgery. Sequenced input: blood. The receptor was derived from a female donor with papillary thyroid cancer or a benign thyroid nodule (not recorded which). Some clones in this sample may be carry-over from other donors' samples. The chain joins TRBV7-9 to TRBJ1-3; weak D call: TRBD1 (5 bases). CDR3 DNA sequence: TGTGCCAGCAGCTTAGCGATGGCAGGGGGAAACACCATATATTTT. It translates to CASSLAMAGGNTIYF.